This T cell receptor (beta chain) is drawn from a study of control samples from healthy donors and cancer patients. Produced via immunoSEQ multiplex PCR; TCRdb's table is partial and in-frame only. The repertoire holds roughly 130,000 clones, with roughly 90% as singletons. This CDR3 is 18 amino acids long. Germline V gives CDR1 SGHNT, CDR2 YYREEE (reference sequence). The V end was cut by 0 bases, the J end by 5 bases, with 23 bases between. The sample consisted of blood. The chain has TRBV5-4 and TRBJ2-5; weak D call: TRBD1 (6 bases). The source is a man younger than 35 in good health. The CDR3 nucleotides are TGTGCCAGCAGCTTGGAACCTCTAGGGGACACCGTTCGGGAGACCCAGTACTTC. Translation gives CASSLEPLGDTVRETQYF.